This TCR beta chain was sequenced for a study of T cell changes during pregnancy in multiple sclerosis. This CDR3 is built from 17 residues. Deletions cut 4 bases from V and 3 bases from J, with 19 bases between. Germline lookup yields CDR1 SGHRS and CDR2 YFSETQ. Only in-frame clones appear in the TCRdb table, and some are missing; sequencing was by immunoSEQ multiplex PCR. The table has 55,000 to 75,000 clones, about 90% seen once. The rearrangement uses TRBV5-1 and TRBJ1-4; D is perhaps TRBD1 (6 bases). The origin of this receptor is a female donor in good health, enrolled as a control in a pregnancy study. Material: peripheral blood, obtained in the third trimester of pregnancy. In nucleotides, the CDR3 is TGCGCCAGCAGCCGTAGCGGGGGCGTCGCGGCTAATGAAAAACTGTTTTTT. Its translation is CASSRSGGVAANEKLFF.